The 24 T cell receptor beta chains in this list originate from one sample, sequenced in a study of monozygotic twins with inflammatory bowel disease (dated by TCRdb to between 2018 and 2021). The library was prepared using 5' RACE. Sequencing relied on an Illumina HiSeq 2500. The reads underwent TCRdb reprocessing, giving one record for each CDR3 protein sequence and no DNA. The sample's records list about 150,000 distinct CDR3 sequences. 0.95% to 1.5% of the sample is taken by the ten largest. What was sequenced was blood. The receptors here all came from a human donor with ulcerative colitis or Crohn's disease, or a healthy co-twin of an affected twin (not recorded which).

The chain is built from TRBV5-1 and TRBJ1-1; the D gene TCRdb calls, TRBD1, cannot be checked with no DNA. Per the germline V gene, CDR1 is SGHRS and CDR2 is YFSETQ. The CDR3 consists of 14 residues. CDR3 protein: CASSRQQGDTEAFF.

The chain employs TRBV5-1 and TRBJ1-4; there is no DNA to check the TCRdb D call of TRBD1. The germline V gene encodes CDR1 SGHRS and CDR2 YFSETQ. This CDR3 spans 15 amino acids. CDR3 amino acids: CASSLDEQGSGKLFF.

This chain uses TRBV7-2 with TRBJ1-4. The germline V gene encodes CDR1 SGHTA and CDR2 FQGNSA. The CDR3 spans 13 residues. The CDR3: CASSLRANEKLFF.

The chain has TRBV7-9 and TRBJ1-2; as DNA is missing, the TRBD1 call by TCRdb cannot be tested. Germline V CDR1 and CDR2: SEHNR, FQNEAQ (reference sequence). The CDR3 has 15 amino acids. The chain's CDR3 is CASSPRTGKGYGYTF.

The chain couples TRBV28 to TRBJ2-1; absent DNA, TCRdb's TRBD1 call cannot be checked. The germline V gene encodes CDR1 MDHEN and CDR2 SYDVKM. CDR3 length: 12 residues. CDR3 sequence reads: CASQEGYNEQFF.

This rearrangement joins TRBV20-1 to TRBJ2-1; TCRdb outputs TRBD2, but without DNA this stays unchecked. The CDR3 length is 15 residues. The germline CDR1 and CDR2 sequences are DFQATT and SNEGSKA (reference sequence). The CDR3 loop is CSARRASGSGDEQFF.

This sequence joins TRBV19 and TRBJ1-1; TCRdb indicates TRBD1, and absent DNA this call remains unverified. The CDR3 covers 15 residues. Germline CDR1 is LNHDA and CDR2 is SQIVND (reference sequence). The CDR3 here is CASSPPGPMSSEAFF.

The CDR3 reads CATSPSGRDPGEQFF. The chain carries TRBV24-1 and TRBJ2-1; as DNA is missing, the TRBD2 call by TCRdb cannot be tested. Germline-derived CDR1 and CDR2 are KGHDR and SFDVKD. CDR3 length equals 15 residues.

The chain joins TRBV9 to TRBJ1-4; TCRdb's D gene call, TRBD1, goes unchecked for lack of DNA. Germline loops: CDR1 SGDLS, CDR2 YYNGEE. The CDR3 length is 14 residues. CDR3 residues: CASSGGQGRGKLFF.

The chain employs TRBV5-4 and TRBJ2-1; the TCRdb call, TRBD1, lacks DNA for checking. Germline V gives CDR1 SGHNT, CDR2 YYREEE (reference sequence). The CDR3 length is 14 residues. The CDR3: CASSLEREYNEQFF.

This rearrangement joins TRBV20-1 to TRBJ1-2; TCRdb lists TRBD1, though no DNA is available to test this call. Germline CDR1 and CDR2: DFQATT and SNEGSKA (reference sequence). The CDR3 totals 17 residues. The CDR3 protein is CSARDPWTGGISYGYTF.

The CDR3 loop is CASSPRRSSYNEQFF. The chain has TRBV3-1 and TRBJ2-1. Germline CDR1 is LGHDT and CDR2 is YNNKEL (reference sequence). CDR3 size: 15 residues.

The rearrangement uses TRBV3-1 and TRBJ2-5. The CDR3 is 11 residues long. The germline gives CDR1 LGHDT, CDR2 YNNKEL (reference sequence). The CDR3 reads CASSQGETQYF.

The chain employs TRBV10-3 and TRBJ1-5; the D call from TCRdb, TRBD1, cannot be confirmed without DNA. Germline CDR1 and CDR2: ENHRY and SYGVKD. The CDR3 runs to 13 residues. CDR3 residues: CAISEGGHQPQHF.

V usage is TRBV20-1 and J usage is TRBJ1-5. CDR1 is DFQATT, CDR2 SNEGSKA, per germline (reference sequence). CDR3 length equals 16 residues. The CDR3 sequence is CSARVPQGDSNQPQHF.

The CDR3 protein is CASSQERRPKGVEQFF. This chain joins TRBV4-3 and TRBJ2-1; TCRdb indicates TRBD1, and absent DNA this call remains unverified. The CDR3 has 16 amino acids. The germline gives CDR1 LGHNA, CDR2 YSLEER.

The chain carries TRBV5-1 and TRBJ1-1; the D call of TRBD1 rests on TCRdb alone, since no DNA is present to check it. This CDR3 is 14 amino acids long. Germline lookup yields CDR1 SGHRS and CDR2 YFSETQ. The CDR3 is CASSPGQVNTEAFF.

V and J are TRBV19 and TRBJ2-7; TCRdb picks TRBD1, but there is no DNA to check that call. Germline CDR1 reads LNHDA; CDR2 reads SQIVND (reference sequence). The CDR3 is 14 residues long. CDR3 sequence: CASSPPSNSYEQYF.

V and J are TRBV30 and TRBJ2-2. The CDR3 covers 12 residues. The germline CDR1 and CDR2 sequences are GTSNPN and SVGIG (reference sequence). The CDR3 sequence is CAWSRVTGELFF.

This chain joins TRBV5-1 and TRBJ2-2; TCRdb picks TRBD1, but there is no DNA to check that call. The germline V gene has CDR1 SGHRS and CDR2 YFSETQ. The CDR3 consists of 15 residues. The CDR3 loop reads CASSFLRDAGGELFF.

The V call is TRBV30, the J call TRBJ1-5. Germline V gives CDR1 GTSNPN, CDR2 SVGIG (reference sequence). The CDR3 spans 13 residues. The CDR3 protein is CAWSGLSNQPQHF.

The CDR3 loop reads CSARDREGGVDDTQYF. The rearrangement uses TRBV20-1 and TRBJ2-3; absent DNA, TCRdb's TRBD2 call cannot be checked. The CDR3 totals 16 residues. Germline assignment: CDR1 DFQATT and CDR2 SNEGSKA (reference sequence).

The chain joins TRBV5-4 to TRBJ2-3. This CDR3 is 14 amino acids long. Germline CDR1 reads SGHNT; CDR2 reads YYREEE (reference sequence). This CDR3 reads CASSLFVGSDTQYF.

The V and J genes are TRBV6-1 and TRBJ2-7; TCRdb indicates TRBD2, and absent DNA this call remains unverified. CDR1 and CDR2 from the germline V gene are MNHNS and SASEGT. CDR3 size: 13 residues. CDR3 amino acids: CAIIAGGPYEQYF.